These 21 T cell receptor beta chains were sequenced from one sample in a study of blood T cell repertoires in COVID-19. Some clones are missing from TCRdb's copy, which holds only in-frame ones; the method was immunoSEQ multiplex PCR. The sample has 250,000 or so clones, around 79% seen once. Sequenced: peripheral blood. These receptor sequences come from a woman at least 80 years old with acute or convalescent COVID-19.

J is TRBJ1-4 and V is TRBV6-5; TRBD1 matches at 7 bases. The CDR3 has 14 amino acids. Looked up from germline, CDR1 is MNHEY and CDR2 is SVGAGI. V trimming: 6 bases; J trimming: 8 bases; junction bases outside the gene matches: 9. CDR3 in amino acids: CASRRTGVEEKLFF. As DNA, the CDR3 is TGTGCCAGCAGGCGCACAGGGGTAGAGGAAAAACTGTTTTTT.

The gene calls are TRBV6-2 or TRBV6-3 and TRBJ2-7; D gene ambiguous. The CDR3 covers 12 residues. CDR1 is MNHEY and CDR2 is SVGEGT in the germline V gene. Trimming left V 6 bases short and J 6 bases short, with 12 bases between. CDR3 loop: CASSRPVREQYF. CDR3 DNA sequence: TGTGCCAGCAGCCGCCCGGTCCGCGAGCAGTACTTC.

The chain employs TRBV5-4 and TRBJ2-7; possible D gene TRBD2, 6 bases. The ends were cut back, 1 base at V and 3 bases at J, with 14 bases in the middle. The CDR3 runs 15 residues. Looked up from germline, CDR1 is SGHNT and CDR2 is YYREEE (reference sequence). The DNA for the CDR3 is TGTGCCAGCAGCTTGATGTTAGCGGAGCACTACGAGCAGTACTTC. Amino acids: CASSLMLAEHYEQYF.

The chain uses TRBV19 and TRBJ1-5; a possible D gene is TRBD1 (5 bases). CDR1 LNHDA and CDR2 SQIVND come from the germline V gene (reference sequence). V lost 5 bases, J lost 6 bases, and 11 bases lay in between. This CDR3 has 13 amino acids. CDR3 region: CASSAGGGQPQHF. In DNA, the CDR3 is TGTGCCAGTAGTGCCGGGGGAGGTCAGCCCCAGCATTTT.

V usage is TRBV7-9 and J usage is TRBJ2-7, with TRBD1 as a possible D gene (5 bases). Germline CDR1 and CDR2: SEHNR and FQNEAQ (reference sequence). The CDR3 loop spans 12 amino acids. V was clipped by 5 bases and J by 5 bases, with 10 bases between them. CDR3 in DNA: TGTGCCAGCAGCCCCGACAGTGACGAGCAGTACTTC. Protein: CASSPDSDEQYF.

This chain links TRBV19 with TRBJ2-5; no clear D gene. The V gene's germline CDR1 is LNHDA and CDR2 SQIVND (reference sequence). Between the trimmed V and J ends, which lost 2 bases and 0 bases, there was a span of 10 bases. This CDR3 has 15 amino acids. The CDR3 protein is CASSITGYYQETQYF. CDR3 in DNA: TGTGCCAGTAGTATAACCGGGTACTACCAAGAGACCCAGTACTTC. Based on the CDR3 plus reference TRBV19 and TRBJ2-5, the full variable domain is DGGITQSPKYLFRKEGQNVTLSCEQNLNHDAMYWYRQDPGQGLRLIYYSQIVNDFQKGDIAEGYSVSREKKESFPLTVTSAQKNPTAFYLCASSITGYYQETQYFGPGTRLLVL.

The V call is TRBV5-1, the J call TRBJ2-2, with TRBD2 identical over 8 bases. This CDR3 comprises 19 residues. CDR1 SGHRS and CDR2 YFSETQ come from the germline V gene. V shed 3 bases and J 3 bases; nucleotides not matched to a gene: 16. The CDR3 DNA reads TGCGCCAGCAGCTCTGGGAGGGCTCGGGAGGGCCGTTACACCGGGGAGCTGTTTTTT. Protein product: CASSSGRAREGRYTGELFF.

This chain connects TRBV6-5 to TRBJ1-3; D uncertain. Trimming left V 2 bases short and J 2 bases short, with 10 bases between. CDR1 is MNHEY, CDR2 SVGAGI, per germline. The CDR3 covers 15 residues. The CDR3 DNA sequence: TGTGCCAGCAGTTACGACGGAGGAGCTGGAAACACCATATATTTT. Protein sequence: CASSYDGGAGNTIYF.

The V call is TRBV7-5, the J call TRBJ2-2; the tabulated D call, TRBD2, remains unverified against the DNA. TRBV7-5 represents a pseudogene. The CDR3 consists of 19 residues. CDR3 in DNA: TGTGTCAGACGCTTAGGGGCCCCGGGGACTAGGGGGGACGGCGGGGAGCTGTTTTTT. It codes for CVRRLGAPGTRGDGGELFF.

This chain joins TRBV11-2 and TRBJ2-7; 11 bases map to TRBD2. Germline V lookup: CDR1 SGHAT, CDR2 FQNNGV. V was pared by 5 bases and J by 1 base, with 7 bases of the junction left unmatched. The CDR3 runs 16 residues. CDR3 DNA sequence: TGTGCCAGCAGCCCACTCACTAGCGGGAGATCCTACGAGCAGTACTTC. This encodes CASSPLTSGRSYEQYF.

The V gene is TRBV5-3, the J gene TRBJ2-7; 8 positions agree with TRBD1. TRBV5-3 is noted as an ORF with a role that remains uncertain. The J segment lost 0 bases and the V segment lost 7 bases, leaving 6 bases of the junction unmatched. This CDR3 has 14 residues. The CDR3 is CARERDRSSYEQYF. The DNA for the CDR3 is TGTGCCAGAGAACGGGACAGGAGCTCCTACGAGCAGTACTTC.

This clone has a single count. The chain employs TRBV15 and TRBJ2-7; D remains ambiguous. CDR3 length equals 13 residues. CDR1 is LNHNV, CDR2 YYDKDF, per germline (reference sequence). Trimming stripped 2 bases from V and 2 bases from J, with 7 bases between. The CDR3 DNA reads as TGTGCCACCAGCAGACAGTTGACCTACGAGCAGTACTTC. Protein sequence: CATSRQLTYEQYF.

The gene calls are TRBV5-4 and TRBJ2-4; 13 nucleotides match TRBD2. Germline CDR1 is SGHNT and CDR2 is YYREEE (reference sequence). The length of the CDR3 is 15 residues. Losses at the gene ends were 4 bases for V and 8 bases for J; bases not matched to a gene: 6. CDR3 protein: CASSRTSGSVDIQYF. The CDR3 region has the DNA TGTGCCAGCAGCCGGACTAGCGGGAGTGTTGACATTCAGTACTTC.

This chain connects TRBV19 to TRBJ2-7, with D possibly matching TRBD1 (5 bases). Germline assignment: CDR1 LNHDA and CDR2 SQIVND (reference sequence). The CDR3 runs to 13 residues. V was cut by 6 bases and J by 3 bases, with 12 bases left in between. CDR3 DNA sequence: TGTGCCAGTAGCAGGGCCCACTTCTACGAGCAGTACTTC. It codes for CASSRAHFYEQYF.

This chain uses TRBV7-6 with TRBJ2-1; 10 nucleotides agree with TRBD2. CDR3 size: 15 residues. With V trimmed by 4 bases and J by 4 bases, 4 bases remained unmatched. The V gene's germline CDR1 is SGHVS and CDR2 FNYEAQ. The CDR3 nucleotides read TGTGCCAGCAGCTCACTAGCGGGGTTATACAATGAGCAGTTCTTC. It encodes CASSSLAGLYNEQFF.

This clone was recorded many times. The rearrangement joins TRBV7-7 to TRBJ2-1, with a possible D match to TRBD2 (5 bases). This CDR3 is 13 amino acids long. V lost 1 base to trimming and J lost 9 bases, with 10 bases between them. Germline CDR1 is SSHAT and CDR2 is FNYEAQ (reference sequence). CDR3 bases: TGTGCCAGCAGCTTAGACGGGAATGGTGAGCAGTTCTTC. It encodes CASSLDGNGEQFF.

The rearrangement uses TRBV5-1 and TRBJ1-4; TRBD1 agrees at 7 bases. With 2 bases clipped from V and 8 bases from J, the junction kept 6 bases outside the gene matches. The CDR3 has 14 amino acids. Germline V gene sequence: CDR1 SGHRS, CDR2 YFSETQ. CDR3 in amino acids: CASSLQGPREKLFF. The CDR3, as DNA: TGCGCCAGCAGCTTACAGGGGCCCCGGGAAAAACTGTTTTTT.

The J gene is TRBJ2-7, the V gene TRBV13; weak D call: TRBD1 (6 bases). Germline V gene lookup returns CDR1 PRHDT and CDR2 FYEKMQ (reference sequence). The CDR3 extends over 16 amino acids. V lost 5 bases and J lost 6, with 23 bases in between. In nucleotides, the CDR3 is TGTGCCAGCAGCCCGAGTGCGACAGGACGTCTAGGCGAGCAGTACTTC. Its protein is CASSPSATGRLGEQYF.

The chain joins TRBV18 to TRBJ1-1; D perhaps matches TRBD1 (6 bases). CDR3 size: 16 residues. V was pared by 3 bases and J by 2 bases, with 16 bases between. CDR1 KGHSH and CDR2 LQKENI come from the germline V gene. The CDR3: CASSPQTGGGNTEAFF. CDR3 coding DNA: TGTGCCAGCTCACCCCAGACAGGTGGAGGTAACACTGAAGCTTTCTTT.

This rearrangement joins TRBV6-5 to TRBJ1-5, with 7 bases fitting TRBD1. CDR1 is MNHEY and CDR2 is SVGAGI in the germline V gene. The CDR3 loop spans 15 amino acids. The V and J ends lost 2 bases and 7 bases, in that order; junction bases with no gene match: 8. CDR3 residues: CASSYRQGPRQPQHF. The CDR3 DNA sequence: TGTGCCAGCAGTTACCGACAGGGCCCCCGGCAGCCCCAGCATTTT.

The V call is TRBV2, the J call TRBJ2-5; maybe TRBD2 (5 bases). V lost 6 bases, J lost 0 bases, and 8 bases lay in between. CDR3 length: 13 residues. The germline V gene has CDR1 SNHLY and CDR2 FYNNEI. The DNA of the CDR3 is TGTGCCAGCAGACGGACTTACCAAGAGACCCAGTACTTC. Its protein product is CASRRTYQETQYF. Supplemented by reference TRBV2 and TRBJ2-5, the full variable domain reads EPEVTQTPSHQVTQMGQEVILRCVPISNHLYFYWYRQILGQKVEFLVSFYNNEISEKSEIFDDQFSVERPDGSNFTLKIRSTKLEDSAMYFCASRRTYQETQYFGPGTRLLVL.